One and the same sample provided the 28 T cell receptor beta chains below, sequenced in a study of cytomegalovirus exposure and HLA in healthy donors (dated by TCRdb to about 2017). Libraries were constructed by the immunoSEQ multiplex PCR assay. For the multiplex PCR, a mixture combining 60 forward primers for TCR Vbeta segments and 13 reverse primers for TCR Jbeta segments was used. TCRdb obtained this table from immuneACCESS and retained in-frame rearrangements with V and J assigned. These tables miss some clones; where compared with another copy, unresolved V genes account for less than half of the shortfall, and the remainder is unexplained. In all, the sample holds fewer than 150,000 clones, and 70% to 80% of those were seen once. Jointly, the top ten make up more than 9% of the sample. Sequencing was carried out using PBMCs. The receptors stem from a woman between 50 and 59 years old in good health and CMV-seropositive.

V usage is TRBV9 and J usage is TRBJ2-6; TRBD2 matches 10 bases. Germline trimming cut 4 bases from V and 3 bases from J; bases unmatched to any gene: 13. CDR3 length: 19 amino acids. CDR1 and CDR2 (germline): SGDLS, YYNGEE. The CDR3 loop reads CASSPPGVSGRYGANVLTF. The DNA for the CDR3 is TGTGCCAGCAGCCCTCCCGGGGTTAGCGGGAGGTATGGGGCCAACGTCCTGACTTTC.

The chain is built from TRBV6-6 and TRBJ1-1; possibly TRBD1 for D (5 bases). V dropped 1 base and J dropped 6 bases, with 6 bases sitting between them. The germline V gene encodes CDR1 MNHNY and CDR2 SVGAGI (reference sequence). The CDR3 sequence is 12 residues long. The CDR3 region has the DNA TGTGCCAGCAGTTACTGGGGGGCTGAAGCTTTCTTT. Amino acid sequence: CASSYWGAEAFF.

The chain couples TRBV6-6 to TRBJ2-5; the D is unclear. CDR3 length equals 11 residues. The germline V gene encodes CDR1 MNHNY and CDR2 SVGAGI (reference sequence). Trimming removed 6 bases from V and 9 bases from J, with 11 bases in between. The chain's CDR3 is CASRSTESQYF. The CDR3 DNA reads TGTGCCAGCAGATCAACTGAATCCCAGTACTTC.

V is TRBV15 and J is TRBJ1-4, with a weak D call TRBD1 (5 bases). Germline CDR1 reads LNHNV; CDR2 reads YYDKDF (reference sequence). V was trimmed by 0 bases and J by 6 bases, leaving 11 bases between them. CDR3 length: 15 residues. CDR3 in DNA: TGTGCCACCAGCAGAGATTATACGGGGGATGAAAAACTGTTTTTT. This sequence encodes CATSRDYTGDEKLFF.

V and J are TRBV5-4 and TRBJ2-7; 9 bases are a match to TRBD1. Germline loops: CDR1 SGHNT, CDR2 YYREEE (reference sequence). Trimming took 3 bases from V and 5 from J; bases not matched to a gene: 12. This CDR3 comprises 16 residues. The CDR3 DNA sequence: TGTGCCAGCAGCTCCACTTCCGGGACAGGGAGCGACGAGCAGTACTTC. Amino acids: CASSSTSGTGSDEQYF.

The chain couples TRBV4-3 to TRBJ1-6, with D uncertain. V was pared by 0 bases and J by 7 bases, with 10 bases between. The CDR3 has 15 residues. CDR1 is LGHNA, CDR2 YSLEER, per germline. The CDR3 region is CASSQDSLKNSPLHF. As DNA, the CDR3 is TGCGCCAGCAGCCAAGATTCCCTAAAAAATTCACCCCTCCACTTT.

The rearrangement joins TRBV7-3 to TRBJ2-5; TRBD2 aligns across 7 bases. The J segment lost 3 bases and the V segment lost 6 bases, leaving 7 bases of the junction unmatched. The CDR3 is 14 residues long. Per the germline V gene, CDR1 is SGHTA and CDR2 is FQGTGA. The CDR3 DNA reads TGTGCCAGCAGTTCCACGGGGGGAGAAGAGACCCAGTACTTC. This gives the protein CASSSTGGEETQYF.

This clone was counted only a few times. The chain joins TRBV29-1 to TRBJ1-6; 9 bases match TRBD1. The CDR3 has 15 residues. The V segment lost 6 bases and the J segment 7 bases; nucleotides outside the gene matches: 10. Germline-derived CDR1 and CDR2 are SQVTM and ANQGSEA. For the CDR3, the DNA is TGCAGCGTGCGGACAGGGGATTTGCGCAATTCACCCCTCCACTTT. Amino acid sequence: CSVRTGDLRNSPLHF.

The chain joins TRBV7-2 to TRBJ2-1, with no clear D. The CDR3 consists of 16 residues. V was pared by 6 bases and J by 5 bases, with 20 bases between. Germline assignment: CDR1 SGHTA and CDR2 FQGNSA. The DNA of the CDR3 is TGTGCCAGCAGGCGAAACGTTTCCCCCCGAAACAATGAGCAGTTCTTC. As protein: CASRRNVSPRNNEQFF.

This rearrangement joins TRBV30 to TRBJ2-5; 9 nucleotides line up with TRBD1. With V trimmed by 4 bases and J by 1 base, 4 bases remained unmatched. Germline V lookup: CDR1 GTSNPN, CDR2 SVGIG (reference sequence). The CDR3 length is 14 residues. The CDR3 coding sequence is TGTGCCTGGACCCGGACAGGGGTCCAAGAGACCCAGTACTTC. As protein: CAWTRTGVQETQYF.

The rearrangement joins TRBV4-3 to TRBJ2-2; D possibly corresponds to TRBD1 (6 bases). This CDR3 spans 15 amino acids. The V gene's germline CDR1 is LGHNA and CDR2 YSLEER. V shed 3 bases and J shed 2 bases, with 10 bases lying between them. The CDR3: CASSHGTPNTGELFF. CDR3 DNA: TGCGCCAGCAGCCATGGGACACCTAACACCGGGGAGCTGTTTTTT.

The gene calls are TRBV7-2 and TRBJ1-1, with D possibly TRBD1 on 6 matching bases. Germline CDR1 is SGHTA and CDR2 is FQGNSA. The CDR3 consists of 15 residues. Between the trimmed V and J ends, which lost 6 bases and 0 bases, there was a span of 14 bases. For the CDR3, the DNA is TGTGCCAGCAGGGTACAGGGTTATTTGAACACTGAAGCTTTCTTT. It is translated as CASRVQGYLNTEAFF.

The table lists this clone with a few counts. The CDR3 nucleotides read TGTGCCAGCAGTTTTTTGAGGGGACTAGCCTACAATGAGCAGTTCTTC. Its translation is CASSFLRGLAYNEQFF. The chain is built from TRBV27 and TRBJ2-1; 8 positions match TRBD2. Germline trimming cut 3 bases from V and 2 bases from J; bases unmatched to any gene: 6. Germline lookup yields CDR1 MNHEY and CDR2 SMNVEV (reference sequence). The length of the CDR3 is 16 residues.

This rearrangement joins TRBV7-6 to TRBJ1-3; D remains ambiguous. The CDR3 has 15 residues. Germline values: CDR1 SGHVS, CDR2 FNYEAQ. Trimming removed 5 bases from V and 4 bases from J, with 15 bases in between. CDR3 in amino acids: CASSPDRAGGNTIYF. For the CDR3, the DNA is TGTGCCAGCAGCCCGGACCGGGCGGGAGGAAACACCATATATTTT.

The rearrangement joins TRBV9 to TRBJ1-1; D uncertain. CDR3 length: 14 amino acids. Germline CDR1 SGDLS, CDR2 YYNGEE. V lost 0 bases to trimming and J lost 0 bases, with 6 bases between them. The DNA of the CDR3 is TGTGCCAGCAGCGTAGCGGGAATGAACACTGAAGCTTTCTTT. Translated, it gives CASSVAGMNTEAFF.

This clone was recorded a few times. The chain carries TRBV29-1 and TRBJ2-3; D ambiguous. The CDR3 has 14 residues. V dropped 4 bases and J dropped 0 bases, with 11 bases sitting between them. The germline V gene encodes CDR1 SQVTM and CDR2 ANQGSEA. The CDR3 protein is CSVGNRPSTDTQYF. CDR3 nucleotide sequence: TGCAGCGTTGGGAACAGACCTAGCACAGATACGCAGTATTTT.

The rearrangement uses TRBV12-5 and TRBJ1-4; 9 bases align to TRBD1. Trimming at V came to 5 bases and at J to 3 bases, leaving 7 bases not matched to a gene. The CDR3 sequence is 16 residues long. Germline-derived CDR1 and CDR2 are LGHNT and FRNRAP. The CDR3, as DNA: TGTGCTAGTGGTCCAACAGGGGGCTCGGCTAATGAAAAACTGTTTTTT. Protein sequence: CASGPTGGSANEKLFF.

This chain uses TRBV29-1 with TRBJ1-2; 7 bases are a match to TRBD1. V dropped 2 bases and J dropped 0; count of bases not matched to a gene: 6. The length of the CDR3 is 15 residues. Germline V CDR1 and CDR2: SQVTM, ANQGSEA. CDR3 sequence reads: CSVETGQIANYGYTF. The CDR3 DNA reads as TGCAGCGTTGAAACGGGACAGATAGCTAACTATGGCTACACCTTC.

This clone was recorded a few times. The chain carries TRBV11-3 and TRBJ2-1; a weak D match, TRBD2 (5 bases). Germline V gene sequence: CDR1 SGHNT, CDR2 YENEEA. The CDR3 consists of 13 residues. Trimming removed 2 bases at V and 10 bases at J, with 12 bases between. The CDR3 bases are TGTGCCAGCAGCTTATACGGGGAAGGCGAGCAGTTCTTC. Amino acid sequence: CASSLYGEGEQFF.

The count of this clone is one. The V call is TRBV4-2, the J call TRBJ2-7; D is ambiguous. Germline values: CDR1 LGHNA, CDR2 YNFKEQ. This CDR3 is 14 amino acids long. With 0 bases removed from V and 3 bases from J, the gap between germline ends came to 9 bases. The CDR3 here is CASSQESQFYEQYF. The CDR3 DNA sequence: TGTGCCAGCAGCCAAGAGTCACAGTTCTACGAGCAGTACTTC.

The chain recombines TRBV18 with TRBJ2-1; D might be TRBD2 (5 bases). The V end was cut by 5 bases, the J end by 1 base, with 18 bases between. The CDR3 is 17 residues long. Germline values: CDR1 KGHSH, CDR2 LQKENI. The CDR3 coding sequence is TGTGCCAGCTCATCAATGGAGGTATTTGGGTCCTACAATGAGCAGTTCTTC. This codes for CASSSMEVFGSYNEQFF.

In DNA form, the CDR3 reads TGTGCCAGCAGTGAAGCGAACCAGGGGGCGAACGAGCAGTACTTC. Protein: CASSEANQGANEQYF. This chain joins TRBV2 and TRBJ2-7, with 8 bases fitting TRBD1. With V trimmed by 0 bases and J by 5 bases, 6 bases remained unmatched. The germline V gene encodes CDR1 SNHLY and CDR2 FYNNEI. CDR3 length equals 15 residues.

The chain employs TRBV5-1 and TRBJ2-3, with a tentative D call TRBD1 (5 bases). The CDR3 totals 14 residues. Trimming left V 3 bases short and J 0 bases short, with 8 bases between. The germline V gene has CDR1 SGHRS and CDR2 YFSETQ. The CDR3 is CASSSRESTDTQYF. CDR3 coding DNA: TGCGCCAGCAGCTCCAGGGAAAGCACAGATACGCAGTATTTT.

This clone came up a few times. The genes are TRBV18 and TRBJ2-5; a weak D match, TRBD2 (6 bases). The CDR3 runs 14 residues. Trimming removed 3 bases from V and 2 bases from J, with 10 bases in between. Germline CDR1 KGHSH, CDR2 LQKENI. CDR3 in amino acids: CASSPSGGQETQYF. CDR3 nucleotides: TGTGCCAGCTCACCCTCCGGGGGTCAAGAGACCCAGTACTTC.

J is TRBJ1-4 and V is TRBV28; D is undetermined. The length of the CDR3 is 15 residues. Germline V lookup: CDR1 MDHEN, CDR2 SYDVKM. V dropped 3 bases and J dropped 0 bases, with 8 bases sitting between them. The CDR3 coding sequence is TGTGCCAGCAGTTTGTGGCTCGCAACTAATGAAAAACTGTTTTTT. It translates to CASSLWLATNEKLFF.

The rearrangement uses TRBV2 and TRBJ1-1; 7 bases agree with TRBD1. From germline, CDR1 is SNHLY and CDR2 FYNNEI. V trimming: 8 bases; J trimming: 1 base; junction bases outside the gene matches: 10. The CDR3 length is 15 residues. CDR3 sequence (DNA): TGTGCCAGCGGCCAGGGGGTGCCCGAGAACACTGAAGCTTTCTTT. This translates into CASGQGVPENTEAFF.

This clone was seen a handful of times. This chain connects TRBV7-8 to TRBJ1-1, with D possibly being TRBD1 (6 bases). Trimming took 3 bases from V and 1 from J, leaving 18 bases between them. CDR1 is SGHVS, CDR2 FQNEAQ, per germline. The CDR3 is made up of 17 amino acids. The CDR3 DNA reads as TGTGCCAGCAGCTTGGGAGAGGGGGTATGGGGGAACACTGAAGCTTTCTTT. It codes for CASSLGEGVWGNTEAFF.

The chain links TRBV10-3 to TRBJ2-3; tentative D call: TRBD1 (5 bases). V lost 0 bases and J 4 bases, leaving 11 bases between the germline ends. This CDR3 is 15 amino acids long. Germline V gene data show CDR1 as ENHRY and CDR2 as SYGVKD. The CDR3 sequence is CAISESTDVADTQYF. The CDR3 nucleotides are TGTGCCATCAGTGAGTCGACAGATGTCGCAGATACGCAGTATTTT.